The T cell receptor beta chain described here comes from a study of control samples from healthy donors and cancer patients. CDR3 size: 17 residues. Germline V CDR1 and CDR2: KGHDR, SFDVKD. The ends lost 5 bases at V and 2 bases at J; junction bases unmatched: 9. The data were produced by immunoSEQ multiplex PCR, yet TCRdb's version contains in-frame clones alone and is incomplete. The sample records about 65,000 clones, 90% being singletons. The sequence came from a woman between 50 and 59 years old with colorectal cancer. V is TRBV24-1 and J is TRBJ2-2; 8 bases are shared with TRBD1. Sequences were obtained from PBMCs. The CDR3 loop is CATSGDRRRANTGELFF. The CDR3 DNA reads TGTGCCACCAGTGGGGACAGGAGGCGGGCAAACACCGGGGAGCTGTTTTTT.